This T cell receptor (beta chain) was retrieved from a study of vaccination effects on CD4 cells after COVID-19. Study overall: Participants each got two BNT162b2 or mRNA-1273 vaccine doses.

Profiled with immunoSEQ multiplex PCR; TCRdb holds only in-frame clones, not every one. The table records 30,000 to 35,000 clones, around 73% of them present only once. Before sequencing, viral peptide pools were used by the ViraFEST assay to expand antigen-specific CD4+ T cells. CD4+ T cell isolation took place after nine to eleven days of culture. Previously uninfected by SARS-CoV-2, the vaccine recipients also showed negative nucleocapsid antibodies. Remarks on this clone: Its matching antigen is unknown.

Study conclusions and caveats: Clones arising from infection and from vaccination showed marked clonal contraction late after vaccination.

The CDR3 length is 13 residues. J was trimmed by 8 bases and V by 6 bases; bases with no gene match: 6. The V gene's germline CDR1 is MNHEY and CDR2 SVGAGI. Sequenced material: CD4+ T cells from PBMCs cultured with HCoV-OC43 spike peptides, taken before COVID-19 vaccination. Sample subset: HCoV-OC43 spike overlapping peptide pool stimulation. This TCR was recovered from a human donor who received a COVID-19 vaccine. The chain employs TRBV6-5 and TRBJ2-1; 8 bases are shared with TRBD1. CDR3 in amino acids: CASRDRAMDEQFF. CDR3 sequence (DNA): TGTGCCAGCAGGGACAGGGCCATGGATGAGCAGTTCTTC.